Presented here are 28 T cell receptor beta chains from one specimen sequenced in a study of regulatory T cells in long-lasting Graves disease. Arm-PCR of CDR3 regions with iRepertoire HTBI primers generated TCR beta libraries. TCRdb re-called the multiplex PCR reads with MiXCR, one entry per CDR3 protein. Of around 400,000 distinct CDR3 sequences listed, 15% to 18% are singletons. Time point defined: newly diagnosed GD, antithyroid drugs for less than 3 months. RNA from PBMCs was the source of the TCR library. The source material was peripheral blood mononuclear cells (PBMCs), sampled at new diagnosis, from a patient treated with antithyroid drugs. These receptors all come from a female donor with Graves disease.

A remark on this clonotype: With a much larger clone just one base away, this may be a read error. The J gene is TRBJ2-2, the V gene TRBV7-2; 10 bases align to TRBD2. The V gene's germline CDR1 is SGHTA and CDR2 FQGNSA. The CDR3 covers 16 residues. The CDR3 is CACSPPRTSGTGELFF. CDR3 coding DNA: TGTGCCTGCAGCCCCCCCCGGACTAGCGGAACCGGGGAGCTGTTTTTT.

This clonotype has only a few counts. A single base separates this from a much larger clone, so it may be a read error. The gene calls are TRBV2 and TRBJ2-1; TRBD2 agrees at 7 bases. V lost 3 bases to trimming and J lost 9 bases; unmatched junction nucleotides: 2. This CDR3 contains 12 residues. Germline values: CDR1 SNHLY, CDR2 FYNNEI. The CDR3 nucleotides are TGTGCCAGCAGTGACCCGGGGGGTGAGCAGTTCTTC. This translates into CASSDPGGEQFF.

Concerning this clonotype itself: One base separates it from a far larger clone, so it is likely a read error. The chain uses TRBV6-1 and TRBJ2-7, with 11 bases that match TRBD2. Looked up from germline, CDR1 is MNHNS and CDR2 is SASEGT. The V and J ends lost 3 bases and 7 bases, in that order; junction bases with no gene match: 14. This CDR3 is built from 17 residues. The CDR3 spells CASSDEEIAGGYNEQYF. The CDR3 DNA is TGTGCCAGCAGTGATGAAGAAATAGCGGGAGGGTACAATGAGCAGTACTTC.

The table lists this clonotype with many counts. V usage is TRBV12-3 or TRBV12-4 and J usage is TRBJ2-3; 7 bases are shared with TRBD2. The CDR3 is 14 residues long. Losses at the gene ends were 3 bases for V and 4 bases for J; bases not matched to a gene: 4. CDR3 in DNA: TGTGCCAGCAGTTTTTGGCGGGAGCCAGATACGCAGTATTTT. Amino acids: CASSFWREPDTQYF.

This chain links TRBV7-2 with TRBJ2-1; TRBD2 matches at 9 bases. V lost 3 bases to trimming and J lost 10 bases; unmatched junction nucleotides: 10. CDR3 length: 15 amino acids. Germline CDR1 SGHTA, CDR2 FQGNSA. The CDR3 region has the DNA TGTGCCAGCAGCTTTCAAGGCGGGGGGGCAGGGGAGCAGTTCTTC. Translation: CASSFQGGGAGEQFF. Full variable domain (outside the CDR3, taken from reference TRBV7-2 and TRBJ2-1): GAGVSQSPSNKVTEKGKDVELRCDPISGHTALYWYRQSLGQGLEFLIYFQGNSAPDKSGLPSDRFSAERTGGSVSTLTIQRTQQEDSAVYLCASSFQGGGAGEQFFGPGTRLTVL.

This clonotype was recorded at least ten times. Here the CDR3 reads CATSGRGLGSGANVLTF. The CDR3 DNA follows: TGTGCCACCAGCGGCAGGGGGTTGGGCTCTGGGGCCAACGTCCTGACTTTC. The V call is TRBV15, the J call TRBJ2-6; 7 bases align to TRBD1. CDR3 size: 17 residues. CDR1 is LNHNV and CDR2 is YYDKDF in the germline V gene (reference sequence). Unmatched junction bases numbered 7, after V lost 5 bases and J lost 0 bases.

This clonotype was counted ten times or more. This sequence joins TRBV7-2 and TRBJ1-1, with TRBD1 as a possible D gene (5 bases). Germline assignment: CDR1 SGHTA and CDR2 FQGNSA. V was trimmed by 4 bases and J by 11 bases, leaving 11 bases between them. This CDR3 is built from 11 residues. The CDR3 is CASSSSHRAFF. The CDR3 nucleotides read TGTGCCAGCAGCTCGTCCCACAGGGCTTTCTTT.

This clonotype was seen repeatedly, ten times or more. The rearrangement uses TRBV5-5 and TRBJ1-5; TRBD1 agrees at 9 bases. CDR3 length equals 18 residues. The germline V gene has CDR1 SGHKS and CDR2 YYEKEE (reference sequence). Trimming removed 0 bases from V and 7 bases from J; junction bases left unmatched: 14. The CDR3 sequence: CASSLGVMGDRAPQPQHF. As DNA, the CDR3 is TGTGCCAGCAGCTTGGGCGTCATGGGGGACAGGGCACCCCAGCCCCAGCATTTT. Together with reference TRBV5-5 and TRBJ1-5, the CDR3 gives the full variable domain: DAGVTQSPTHLIKTRGQQVTLRCSPISGHKSVSWYQQVLGQGPQFIFQYYEKEERGRGNFPDRFSARQFPNYSSELNVNALLLGDSALYLCASSLGVMGDRAPQPQHFGDGTRLSIL.

The rearrangement joins TRBV11-3 to TRBJ2-1; TRBD1 is a possible D gene (6 bases). The CDR3 consists of 13 residues. Trimming pared 5 bases from V and 8 bases from J, leaving 13 bases between. In germline, CDR1 is SGHNT, CDR2 YENEEA. This chain's CDR3 is CASSPRDTHEQFF. In nucleotides, the CDR3 is TGTGCCAGCAGCCCCCGGGACACCCATGAGCAGTTCTTC.

This clonotype has a count of ten or more. This sequence joins TRBV3-1 and TRBJ2-7, with 7 bases aligning to TRBD1. The CDR3 extends over 16 amino acids. CDR1 is LGHDT, CDR2 YNNKEL, per germline (reference sequence). Trimming took 0 bases from V and 0 from J; bases not matched to a gene: 5. The CDR3 spells CASSQDRQGISYEQYF. In DNA form, the CDR3 reads TGTGCCAGCAGCCAAGACCGACAGGGAATCTCCTACGAGCAGTACTTC.

This clonotype was seen many times. Its ends do not fully match the called genes, so a read error is possible. The V call is TRBV12-3 or TRBV12-4, the J call TRBJ2-1; 7 positions agree with TRBD2. The CDR3 totals 13 residues. Here the CDR3 reads CASSLDTSAREVF. As DNA, the CDR3 is TGTGCCAGCAGCCTGGATACTAGCGCCCGGGAGGTCTTC.

This clonotype was observed many times. The chain is built from TRBV5-5 and TRBJ2-1, with TRBD2 as a possible D gene (5 bases). There are 16 residues in the CDR3. CDR1 SGHKS and CDR2 YYEKEE come from the germline V gene (reference sequence). Trimming stripped 0 bases from V and 1 base from J, with 11 bases between. CDR3 loop: CASSLGLGGSYNEQFF. DNA for the CDR3: TGTGCCAGCAGCTTGGGTCTAGGCGGGTCCTACAATGAGCAGTTCTTC. The complete variable domain, with remaining parts taken from reference TRBV5-5 and TRBJ2-1, reads DAGVTQSPTHLIKTRGQQVTLRCSPISGHKSVSWYQQVLGQGPQFIFQYYEKEERGRGNFPDRFSARQFPNYSSELNVNALLLGDSALYLCASSLGLGGSYNEQFFGPGTRLTVL.

In its sample, this clonotype was seen many times. The chain carries TRBV11-1 and TRBJ1-2, with 8 bases matching TRBD1. From germline, CDR1 is SGHAT and CDR2 FQDESV (reference sequence). With 6 bases clipped from V and 6 bases from J, the junction kept 0 bases outside the gene matches. The CDR3 is 11 amino acids. CDR3 sequence (DNA): TGTGCCAGCAGACAGGGGGATGGCTACACCTTC. Translated, it gives CASRQGDGYTF.

This clonotype was observed at least ten times. The gene calls are TRBV27 and TRBJ2-7; possible D gene TRBD2, 5 bases. CDR3 length: 12 amino acids. V dropped 8 bases and J dropped 6 bases, with 14 bases sitting between them. Germline CDR1 is MNHEY and CDR2 is SMNVEV (reference sequence). CDR3 in DNA: TGTGCCAGCTCGGCTGGGAGTTCCGAGCAGTACTTC. This gives the protein CASSAGSSEQYF.

This clonotype has a handful of counts. V is TRBV6-5 and J is TRBJ2-2; D unresolved. In germline, CDR1 is MNHEY, CDR2 SVGAGI. Trimming removed 0 bases at V and 2 bases at J, with 4 bases between. The CDR3 length is 14 residues. For the CDR3, the DNA is TGTGCCAGCAGTTACTCGGACAACACCGGGGAGCTGTTTTTT. The encoded protein is CASSYSDNTGELFF.

This clonotype was counted ten times or more. V and J are TRBV7-2 and TRBJ2-3, with D perhaps matching TRBD2 (5 bases). This CDR3 region has 12 residues. CDR1 is SGHTA and CDR2 is FQGNSA in the germline V gene. Trimming took off 0 bases at V and 8 bases at J, with 6 bases between the two ends. The CDR3 loop reads CASSLAAGTQYF. The CDR3 nucleotides are TGTGCCAGCAGCTTAGCCGCGGGTACGCAGTATTTT.

The chain is built from TRBV13 and TRBJ1-1; D is ambiguous. The CDR3 sequence is 12 residues long. Germline values: CDR1 PRHDT, CDR2 FYEKMQ (reference sequence). V lost 9 bases and J lost 1, with 9 bases in between. CDR3 sequence reads: CASQRRNTEAFF. CDR3 DNA sequence: TGTGCCAGTCAGCGTCGGAACACTGAAGCTTTCTTT.

This chain connects TRBV20-1 to TRBJ2-7; D might be TRBD1 or TRBD2, each matching 5 bases. Germline V lookup: CDR1 DFQATT, CDR2 SNEGSKA (reference sequence). V was cut by 6 bases and J by 5 bases, with 23 bases left in between. CDR3 length equals 15 residues. The DNA of the CDR3 is TGCAGTGCCTTGAAGAAAGGGACCCTTGGACACGAGCAGTACTTC. Residues: CSALKKGTLGHEQYF.

This clonotype was detected ten times or more. Since the CDR3 does not end with the conserved phenylalanine or tryptophan, this likely comes from a read error. Because the CDR3's place on the DNA is in doubt, the DNA is left out and the CDR3 is given as listed by TCRdb. V usage is TRBV20-1 and J usage is TRBJ1-1; TRBD1 is taken as the D call from the table, unchecked against the DNA. CDR1 is DFQATT, CDR2 SNEGSKA, per germline (reference sequence). Including both end residues, the CDR3 is 12 amino acids long. The CDR3 spells CSADGETGTYVS.

This clonotype was recorded at least ten times. The chain recombines TRBV7-3 with TRBJ1-3, with D perhaps TRBD1 (5 bases). The CDR3 sequence is 17 residues long. Trimming cost V 2 bases and J 2 bases, with 16 bases left between them. Germline V gene sequence: CDR1 SGHTA, CDR2 FQGTGA. The CDR3 region is CASSLVTGTVPGNTIYF. CDR3 coding DNA: TGTGCCAGCAGCTTAGTTACCGGGACCGTGCCTGGAAACACCATATATTTT.

Concerning this clonotype itself: A much more abundant neighbour one base away suggests this may be a read error. The V and J genes are TRBV24-1 and TRBJ2-1, with D perhaps matching TRBD2 (5 bases). Germline V gene lookup returns CDR1 KGHDR and CDR2 SFDVKD. The length of the CDR3 is 13 residues. CDR3 DNA: TGTACCACCAGTGGTCAACTAGGTCCTGAGCAGTTCTTC. It specifies CTTSGQLGPEQFF.

In this sample, this clonotype turned up many times. This chain connects TRBV7-9 to TRBJ1-5; 7 bases map to TRBD1. The V gene end was trimmed by 5 bases and the J gene end by 6 bases; junction bases not matched to a gene: 7. Germline values: CDR1 SEHNR, CDR2 FQNEAQ (reference sequence). The CDR3 has 14 residues. CDR3 nucleotide sequence: TGTGCCAGCAGCAATACAGGGGAGGGTCAGCCCCAGCATTTT. It translates to CASSNTGEGQPQHF.

This clonotype has at least ten counts. The chain recombines TRBV12-3 or TRBV12-4 with TRBJ2-3, with 9 nucleotides matching TRBD2. V lost 5 bases to trimming and J lost 10 bases; unmatched junction nucleotides: 13. The length of the CDR3 is 15 residues. CDR3 in amino acids: CASSPPVTSGAPQYF. Here the CDR3 DNA reads TGTGCCAGCAGTCCCCCGGTGACTAGCGGAGCCCCGCAGTATTTT.

This clonotype was counted a few times. V is TRBV28 and J is TRBJ2-1, with no clear D. Per germline, CDR1 MDHEN and CDR2 SYDVKM. The CDR3 runs to 11 residues. V lost 6 bases to trimming and J lost 9 bases, with 9 bases between them. The CDR3 sequence: CASSHGSEQFF. DNA for the CDR3: TGTGCCAGCAGCCACGGAAGTGAGCAGTTCTTC.

This clonotype was seen repeatedly, ten times or more. The gene calls are TRBV11-2 and TRBJ1-2; unclear D gene. The CDR3 is 12 residues long. Per the germline V gene, CDR1 is SGHAT and CDR2 is FQNNGV. V lost 8 bases, J lost 4 bases, and 11 bases lay in between. The CDR3 protein is CASSGVSYGYTF. The DNA of the CDR3 is TGTGCCAGCTCCGGAGTCAGCTATGGCTACACCTTC.

The chain employs TRBV4-1 and TRBJ1-3, with D uncertain. There are 16 residues in the CDR3. Trimming took 4 bases from V and 3 from J, leaving 16 bases between them. Germline CDR1 is MGHRA and CDR2 is YSYEKL. The CDR3 DNA reads TGCGCCAGCAGCCTTCGGACGGTTCAAGGTGGAAACACCATATATTTT. Encoded protein: CASSLRTVQGGNTIYF.

This clonotype appeared a few times. The chain links TRBV24-1 to TRBJ2-1, with D tentatively TRBD1 (6 bases). The CDR3 sequence is 14 residues long. CDR1 and CDR2 (germline): KGHDR, SFDVKD. The V end was cut by 4 bases, the J end by 7 bases, with 13 bases between. The CDR3 DNA reads as TGTGCCACCAGTGACAGGGAAGGGGGAAATGAGCAGTTCTTC. It translates to CATSDREGGNEQFF.

This clonotype was detected ten times or more. The gene calls are TRBV7-3 and TRBJ2-1; TRBD2 matches at 11 bases. V dropped 4 bases and J dropped 3; count of bases not matched to a gene: 5. The CDR3 totals 16 residues. CDR1 and CDR2 (germline): SGHTA, FQGTGA. CDR3 in amino acids: CASSYSGRALYNEQFF. CDR3 bases: TGTGCCAGCAGCTATAGCGGGAGGGCCCTCTACAATGAGCAGTTCTTC.